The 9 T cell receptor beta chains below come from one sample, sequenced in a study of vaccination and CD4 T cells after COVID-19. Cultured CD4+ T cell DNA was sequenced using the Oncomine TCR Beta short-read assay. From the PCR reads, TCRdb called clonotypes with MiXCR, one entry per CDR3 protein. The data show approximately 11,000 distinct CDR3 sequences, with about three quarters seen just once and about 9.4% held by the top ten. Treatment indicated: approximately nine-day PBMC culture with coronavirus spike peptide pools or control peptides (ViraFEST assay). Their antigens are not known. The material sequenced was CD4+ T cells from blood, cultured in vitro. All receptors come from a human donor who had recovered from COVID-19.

CDR3 coding DNA: TGCGCCAGCAGCCAAGGGCGGCGGACGGTAGAAAAACTGTTTTTT. It is translated as CASSQGRRTVEKLFF. V gene TRBV4-3 combines with J gene TRBJ1-4; D ambiguous. The CDR3 sequence is 15 residues long. V lost 1 base, J lost 8 bases, and 14 bases lay in between. Germline assignment: CDR1 LGHNA and CDR2 YSLEER.

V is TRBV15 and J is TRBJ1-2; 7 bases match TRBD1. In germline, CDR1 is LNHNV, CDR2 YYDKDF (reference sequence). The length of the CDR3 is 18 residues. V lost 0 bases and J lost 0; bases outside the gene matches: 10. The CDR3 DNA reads TGTGCCACCAGCAGAGATAGGGACAGTAGACTTACTAACTATGGCTACACCTTC. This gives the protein CATSRDRDSRLTNYGYTF.

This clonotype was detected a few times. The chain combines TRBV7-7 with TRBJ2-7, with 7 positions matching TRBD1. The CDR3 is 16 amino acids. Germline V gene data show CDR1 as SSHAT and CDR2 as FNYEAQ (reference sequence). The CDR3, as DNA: TGTGCGCGTTGTCTCCGTCGGACAGGCGTTACGTACGAGCAGTACTTC. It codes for CARCLRRTGVTYEQYF. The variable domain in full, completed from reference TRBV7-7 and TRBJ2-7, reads GAGVSQSPRYKVTKRGQDVTLRCDPISSHATLYWYQQALGQGPEFLTYFNYEAQPDKSGLPSDRFSAERPEGSISTLTIQRTEQRDSAMYRCARCLRRTGVTYEQYFGPGTRLTVT.

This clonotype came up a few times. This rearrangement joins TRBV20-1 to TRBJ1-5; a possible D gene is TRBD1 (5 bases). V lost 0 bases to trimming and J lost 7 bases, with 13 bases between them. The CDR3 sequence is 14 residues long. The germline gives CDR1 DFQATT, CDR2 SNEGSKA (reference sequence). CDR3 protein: CSARDWGAEQPQHF. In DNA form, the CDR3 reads TGCAGTGCTAGAGATTGGGGCGCAGAGCAGCCCCAGCATTTT.

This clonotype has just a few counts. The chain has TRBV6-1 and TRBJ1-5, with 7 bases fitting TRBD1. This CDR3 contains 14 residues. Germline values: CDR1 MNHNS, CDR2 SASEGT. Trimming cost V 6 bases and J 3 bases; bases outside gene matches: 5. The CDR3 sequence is CASRGQNFNQPQHF. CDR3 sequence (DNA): TGTGCCAGCAGGGGACAGAATTTCAATCAGCCCCAGCATTTT.

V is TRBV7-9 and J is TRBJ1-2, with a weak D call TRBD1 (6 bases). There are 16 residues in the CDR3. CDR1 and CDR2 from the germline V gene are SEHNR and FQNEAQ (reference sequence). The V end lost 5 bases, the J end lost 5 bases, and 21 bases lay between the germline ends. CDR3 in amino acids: CASSPLTGIRAYGYTF. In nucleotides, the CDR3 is TGTGCCAGCAGCCCACTAACAGGGATCCGAGCTTATGGCTACACCTTC.

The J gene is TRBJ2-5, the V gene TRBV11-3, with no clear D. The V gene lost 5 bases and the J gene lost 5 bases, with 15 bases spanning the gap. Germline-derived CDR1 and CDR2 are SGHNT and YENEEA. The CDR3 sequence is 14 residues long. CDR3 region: CASSRTADGETQYF. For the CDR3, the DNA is TGTGCCAGCAGCCGGACGGCGGACGGGGAGACCCAGTACTTC.

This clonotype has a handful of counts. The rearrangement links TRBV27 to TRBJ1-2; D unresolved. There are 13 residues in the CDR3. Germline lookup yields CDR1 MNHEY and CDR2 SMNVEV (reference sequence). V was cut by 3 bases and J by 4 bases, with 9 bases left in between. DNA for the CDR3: TGTGCCAGCAGTTTTACTTCCCTCTATGGCTACACCTTC. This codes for CASSFTSLYGYTF.

This CDR3 reads CASIWRMNTEAFF. The CDR3 DNA reads TGTGCCAGCATCTGGCGGATGAACACTGAAGCTTTCTTT. The rearrangement uses TRBV12-3 or TRBV12-4 and TRBJ1-1, with D unresolved. This CDR3 region has 13 residues. Trimming removed 7 bases at V and 0 bases at J, with 9 bases between.